This T cell receptor (beta chain) emerged from a study of cytomegalovirus exposure and HLA in healthy donors (dated by TCRdb to about 2017). Regarding the research as a whole: An earlier analysis of some 600 of the donors reported roughly 300 Gb of sequence data and around 100 million unique TCR beta sequences obtained from approximately 180 million T cells. An early release covering more than 500 HLA-typed donors comprised 250 to 350 gigabases of sequencing data and roughly 86 million unique TCR sequences. Among the roughly 390 genotyped donors, more than 70% belonged to the genetic ancestry cluster associated with self-reported Caucasian donors. The study was designed to test whether signatures of past pathogen exposure could be identified by cataloging public T cell receptors. The study used immunosequencing to profile the T cell repertoires of 670 or so subjects and linked those repertoires to cytomegalovirus serostatus. In addition to the first cohort of 666 subjects, a separate validation cohort of 120 different subjects was used. To predict cytomegalovirus infection status, the study combined high-throughput TCR immunosequencing, statistical association of individual TCRs with disease status, and machine learning. A later analysis re-examined previously published TCR beta repertoires from over 500 donors and added high-resolution HLA genotyping to investigate patterns of TCR occurrence. In the later analysis, no new phenotypic data were used to find candidate immune exposures; instead, reliance was placed on TCR beta sequences and their occurrence across donors. An earlier analysis of fewer than 750 of the donors used high-throughput TCR beta sequencing to judge whether each TCR beta V gene segment behaved as functional or pseudogenic. Alongside the repertoire data, information on donor age, sex, ethnicity and CMV serostatus was compiled. A later genetic analysis took genome-wide SNP genotypes for about 60% of the roughly 670 donors and used that subset as a discovery cohort. All discovery cohort repertoires had been generated using a single sequencing platform. Class I and class II HLA loci were covered by the typing at four-digit resolution. Typing coverage differed by locus: A, B, C, DRB1 and DQB1 were typed in roughly 620-630 donors, DQA1 in approximately 520, DPA1 in 600 to 610, and DPB1 in around 490. Roughly five DR-DQ haplotypes were handled as single units for association and clustering, since linkage in the cohort was strong. On average, over 200,000 unique TCR beta nucleotide sequences were sequenced per donor among several hundred genotyped donors of the cohort, with roughly 18% of those sequences being non-productive.

Only a few counts were recorded for this clone. Its antigen remains unidentified. No much larger clone is present one base from it, and per-base qualities are unavailable. V is reduced by 3 bases and J by 5 bases, leaving a spacing of 11 bases between them. The germline V gene gives CDR1 as SGDLS and CDR2 as YYNGEE. Taken from cysteine to phenylalanine, the CDR3 has 13 residues. Only the CDR3 DNA is retained, 39 bases long and in frame from the first base. The paper as a whole reports these results and caveats: At a false discovery rate of 0.05, a later analysis linked about 16,000 TCR beta sequences to specific HLA alleles. Presence/absence analyses assumed roughly uniform sequencing depth across donors, an assumption that may not hold. Most CMV-associated TCR beta chains appeared to be HLA-restricted in a later analysis, and the HLA associations seemed to be driven largely by CMV exposure. When HLA alleles, especially DR and DQ, strongly co-occurred, TCR associations were difficult to assign to individual alleles. While some public TCRs were present in many individuals, most TCR sequences turned up only very rarely across donors. HLA typing was unavailable for some donors at each locus, so association tests used only the typed subset. Over 15 rarely observed V segments, including chromosome 9 orphons, were excluded from the earlier analysis of approximately 600 of the donors because counts were too low. In the study, around 150 TCR beta chains were listed as associated with cytomegalovirus. A cluster of highly shared sequence variants was judged likely to represent a technical artifact of the sequencing pipeline. According to the authors, the approach could potentially be generalized to other disease states and immunological phenotypes. In a later genetic analysis, a missense DCLRE1C variant was associated with V-gene and J-gene trimming of TCR beta chains, and the association was replicated in an independent cohort. A later analysis found that TCR association rates varied across HLA loci, with DRB1 alleles showing the most associated TCRs and HLA-C alleles the fewest. In an earlier analysis of about 600 of the donors, most TCR beta V segments appeared in productive rearrangements about 87% or about 30% of the time, broadly matching IMGT annotations. In this cohort, only TCR beta chains were sequenced, and detectable features were limited by the absence of alpha or paired-chain data. In vitro tests confirmed that three of the cytomegalovirus-associated TCR beta chains recognize cytomegalovirus antigens. The classifier was reported to diagnose cytomegalovirus status with high specificity and sensitivity in both the original and validation cohorts. Immune exposure information for the cohort was limited to CMV serostatus. Linkage disequilibrium might explain the correlated functional status among segregating V segments, but an unknown experimental factor could not be excluded. Some IMGT-functional V segments, including TRBV6-2 and TRBV6-3, could not be told apart with the 87-base-pair reads, so those segments were excluded. A further reported finding was that TCR beta sequences accurately predicted the HLA-A and HLA-B alleles for most subjects in the first cohort. In a later analysis, several top co-occurrence clusters were reported to appear linked to parvovirus B19, influenza, CMV and Epstein-Barr virus. In a later analysis, HLA-associated TCR beta chains were found to be more clonally expanded and to have lower generation probabilities than equally common non-associated chains. Compared with the roughly 670-donor mean, donors in an Asian-associated ancestry cluster had fewer N-insertions in productive TCRs, according to a later genetic analysis.

Libraries were constructed by the immunoSEQ multiplex PCR assay. For the multiplex PCR, a mixture combining 60 forward primers for TCR Vbeta segments and 13 reverse primers for TCR Jbeta segments was used. The CDR3 region of rearranged TCR beta genes was amplified from genomic DNA by a multiplex PCR assay. The amplified TCR beta libraries were sequenced on the Illumina HiSeq System as 87-base-pair reads. In the paper's pipeline: A later analysis counted approximately 74 million unique TCR beta chains across the 670 or so repertoires, and 9 million to 14 million of these chains were shared by at least two donors. A nearest-neighbor algorithm error-corrected the raw reads and collapsed the reads into unique sequences, merging closely related sequences to remove PCR and sequencing errors. CDR3 sequences were aligned to IMGT reference sequences to assign V, D and J gene segments. Each retained sequence needed at least a six-nucleotide match to both a V gene segment and a J gene segment. A rearrangement counted as productive if the CDR3 had no stop codons and remained in frame with V and J, and every other rearrangement counted as non-productive. CDR3 was defined according to IMGT convention as the region running from the second conserved V-encoded cysteine to the conserved J-encoded phenylalanine. The earlier analysis of some 580 of the donors excluded any sequence lacking an unambiguous match to a single V gene segment. An earlier analysis of 587 of the donors classified V segments as functional when productive rearrangements were above 56.7% and as segregating when the standard deviation between donors was above 5%. A statistical classification framework was built for diagnosing cytomegalovirus status from the catalog of TCR beta chain sequences. In a later analysis, V and J genes were assigned by comparing TCR nucleotide sequences against IMGT/GENE-DB human TR gene sequences. In a later analysis, CDR3 sequences and most-parsimonious VDJ recombination scenarios were assigned using the TCRdist pipeline. In a later analysis, each TCR beta chain was defined by its CDR3 amino acid sequence together with its V-gene family, and reads without a unique V-gene family were excluded. To address suspected cross-contamination and a sequencing artifact, a later analysis removed over 500 highly shared, low-generation-probability nucleotide sequences. For each public chain, a later analysis derived a clonal expansion index from normalized ranks of inferred template counts within each repertoire. A later analysis computed generation probabilities with a VDJ recombination model fitted to out-of-frame rearrangements, and checked the results against IGoR. A later analysis scored TCR-TCR, TCR-HLA and TCR-CMV co-occurrence with hypergeometric tests, applying a repertoire-size bias correction to TCR pairs. In a later analysis, false discovery rates were estimated by permuting HLA or CMV assignments 20 times. In a later analysis, co-occurring TCRs were grouped using DBSCAN, with TCRdist sequence similarity added in when clustering inside HLA-allele-positive subsets. Repertoires with fewer than 30,000 or more than 120,000 public chains were left out of co-occurrence clustering, as were a handful of repertoires with anomalous nucleotide sharing. Held by TCRdb, this immuneACCESS table contains in-frame sequences only and omits some clones. Under half of the omission traces to an unresolved V gene where checked; the cause of the rest is unknown. That table gives V, J and clone size, and the DNA gave D and trimming. The sample profile shows 150,000 to 200,000 clones; roughly 79% of them were found once. The top ten clones comprise over 12% of the sample.

The cohort consisted of approximately 670 healthy bone marrow donors. At the time of sampling, all cohort members were nominally healthy, though unrecorded immune exposures were likely present. The donor tested CMV seropositive, placing the donor among the approximately 290 seropositive members of the cohort. Every donor gave a peripheral blood sample, and the peripheral blood mononuclear cells from that sample were used for TCR beta sequencing. The Qiagen DNeasy Blood Extraction Kit was used to extract genomic DNA from the blood cell samples. The chain is encoded by TRBV9 joined to TRBJ1-1; the D gene cannot be named for sure. Source material: PBMCs. The source of this sequence is a man aged 50 to 60 in good health and CMV-seropositive. The base sequence is TGTGCCAGCAGCGCCAACCCGGGTACTGAAGCTTTCTTT. The encoded protein is CASSANPGTEAFF.